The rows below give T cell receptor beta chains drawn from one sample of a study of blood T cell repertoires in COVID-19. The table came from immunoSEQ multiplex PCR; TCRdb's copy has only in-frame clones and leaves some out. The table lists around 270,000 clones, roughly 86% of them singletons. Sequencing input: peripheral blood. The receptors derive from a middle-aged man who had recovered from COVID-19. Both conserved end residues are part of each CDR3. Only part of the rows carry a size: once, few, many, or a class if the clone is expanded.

CDR3: CASSQATGTRGSQQYF
size: -
J: TRBJ2-7
V: TRBV3-1/TRBV3-2

CDR3: CASSISPGIDVLTF
size: -
J: TRBJ2-6
V: TRBV19

CDR3: CASSRTGFNNEQFF
size: -
J: TRBJ2-1
V: TRBV4-1

CDR3: CASSTSGTSVYEQYF
size: few
J: TRBJ2-7
V: TRBV6-5

CDR3: CASSLSLGYGYTF
size: -
J: TRBJ1-2
V: TRBV11-2

CDR3: CASSIAGGREQFF
size: few
J: TRBJ2-1
V: TRBV19

CDR3: CSVEERAKNIQYF
size: -
J: TRBJ2-4
V: TRBV29-1

CDR3: CASRGGEADTQYF
size: -
J: TRBJ2-3
V: TRBV2

CDR3: CASSLAMTGVLGTQHF
size: -
J: TRBJ1-5
V: TRBV28

CDR3: CAISGLPLNYEQYF
size: -
J: TRBJ2-7
V: TRBV10-3

CDR3: CASSARGLAYNEQFF
size: -
J: TRBJ2-1
V: TRBV2

CDR3: CASSPTGSDRYGYTF
size: -
J: TRBJ1-2
V: TRBV7-2

CDR3: CASSLEGQGLGPQHF
size: -
J: TRBJ1-5
V: TRBV7-8

CDR3: CASSQLGTSGRTSTDTQYF
size: once
J: TRBJ2-3
V: TRBV4-2

CDR3: CASSSDLGQLTEAFF
size: -
J: TRBJ1-1
V: TRBV6-2/TRBV6-3

CDR3: CASSGNRVEETQYF
size: once
J: TRBJ2-5
V: TRBV2

CDR3: CSVEDRQGPNYGYTF
size: -
J: TRBJ1-2
V: TRBV29-1

CDR3: CASSFAGGTYEQYF
size: -
J: TRBJ2-7
V: TRBV7-3

CDR3: CASSVGRSSYNEQFF
size: -
J: TRBJ2-1
V: TRBV9

CDR3: CASSWTSGRDTQYF
size: -
J: TRBJ2-3
V: TRBV5-4

CDR3: CASSRDSSSDTQYF
size: -
J: TRBJ2-3
V: TRBV5-4

CDR3: CARSAPGGVGGEQFF
size: -
J: TRBJ2-1
V: TRBV7-5

CDR3: CASSFRGGFRDTQYF
size: -
J: TRBJ2-3
V: TRBV7-9

CDR3: CASSVGGSYNEQFF
size: -
J: TRBJ2-1
V: TRBV9

CDR3: CASSFRAGNTEAFF
size: -
J: TRBJ1-1
V: TRBV27

CDR3: CASSESGARVGYTF
size: -
J: TRBJ1-2
V: TRBV6-1

CDR3: CASSPPGTSGGDTQYF
size: -
J: TRBJ2-3
V: TRBV14

CDR3: CASSTMTGGNQPQHF
size: -
J: TRBJ1-5
V: TRBV7-8

CDR3: CASSFDRGLGNEQFF
size: -
J: TRBJ2-1
V: TRBV11-2

CDR3: CASSAPLGAREQYF
size: -
J: TRBJ2-7
V: TRBV19

CDR3: CASSSGTGPEKLFF
size: -
J: TRBJ1-4
V: TRBV5-4

CDR3: CASSLQLAKNIQYF
size: once
J: TRBJ2-4
V: TRBV6-2/TRBV6-3

CDR3: CASSWGPEQYF
size: -
J: TRBJ2-7
V: TRBV6-1

CDR3: CASSSSGSGDTGELFF
size: -
J: TRBJ2-2
V: TRBV5-1

CDR3: CASSPGLAGKTGELFF
size: -
J: TRBJ2-2
V: TRBV13

CDR3: CASRVGGGSYNEQFF
size: -
J: TRBJ2-1
V: TRBV27

CDR3: CASRDPGQGSTGELFF
size: -
J: TRBJ2-2
V: TRBV25-1

CDR3: CASSLAGVPSTDTQYF
size: -
J: TRBJ2-3
V: TRBV5-6

CDR3: CASLRDSFMNTEAFF
size: few
J: TRBJ1-1
V: TRBV6-5

CDR3: CASSPTRTGVTEAFF
size: -
J: TRBJ1-1
V: TRBV5-1

CDR3: CASSSQRQGETQYF
size: -
J: TRBJ2-5
V: TRBV7-8

CDR3: CASSQDSRQGAPNEQFF
size: -
J: TRBJ2-1
V: TRBV4-1

CDR3: CASTQHTGQGDYGYTF
size: -
J: TRBJ1-2
V: TRBV9

CDR3: CASSSSSGGAKNEQFF
size: -
J: TRBJ2-1
V: TRBV6-6

CDR3: CASSESTLNSPLHF
size: -
J: TRBJ1-6
V: TRBV10-1

CDR3: CASSGDGQGYNEQFF
size: -
J: TRBJ2-1
V: TRBV19

CDR3: CASSATPGPLYEQYF
size: -
J: TRBJ2-7
V: TRBV9